This TCR beta chain is drawn from a study of beta chain features in type 1 diabetes. Regarding the study as a whole: Because the template was cDNA, high-expressing cells might be over-represented.

Expressed TCRB transcripts got sequenced, as all isolated RNA was reverse transcribed. The protocol was immunoSEQ multiplex PCR, while the TCRdb copy is restricted to in-frame clones and leaves out a portion. This table has just over 600,000 clones, 15% appearing once. As regards this clone: Its antigen is not identified.

Sort purity for all populations was recorded as exceeding 98%. CDR1 is SQVTM, CDR2 ANQGSEA, per germline. Unmatched junction bases numbered 6, after V lost 3 bases and J lost 7 bases. The CDR3 contains 13 residues. Sequencing was performed on naive CD4+ T cells from blood. The chain links TRBV29-1 to TRBJ1-2; 9 nucleotides match TRBD1. The TCR was taken from a young man in good health. Written as DNA, the CDR3 is TGCAGCGTTGACCGGGACAGGGTTACTGGCTACACCTTC. It encodes CSVDRDRVTGYTF. The variable domain in full, with the rest retrieved from reference TRBV29-1 and TRBJ1-2, is SAVISQKPSRDICQRGTSLTIQCQVDSQVTMMFWYRQQPGQSLTLIATANQGSEATYESGFVIDKFPISRPNLTFSTLTVSNMSPEDSSIYLCSVDRDRVTGYTFGSGTRLTVV.